Shown below are 12 T cell receptor beta chains from a single sample sequenced in a study of radiotherapy plus CTLA-4 blockade in lung cancer. Sequencing was performed with immunoSEQ multiplex PCR; in TCRdb, only in-frame clones are kept and a portion is missing. In the table there are tens of thousands of clones, roughly 85% of which are singletons. The sequences come from peripheral blood, collected from a patient treated with radiotherapy plus ipilimumab. The receptors here all came from a human donor with non-small cell lung cancer who had a complete response to radiotherapy plus ipilimumab.

The rearrangement uses TRBV5-8 and TRBJ2-7; 7 positions agree with TRBD1. In germline, CDR1 is SGHTS, CDR2 YDEGEE. The CDR3 totals 15 residues. V shed 0 bases and J 2 bases; nucleotides not matched to a gene: 5. The CDR3: CASSLEQGLTYEQYF. As DNA, the CDR3 is TGTGCCAGCAGCTTGGAACAGGGGCTAACCTACGAGCAGTACTTC. Based on the CDR3 plus reference TRBV5-8 and TRBJ2-7, the full variable domain is EAGVTQSPTHLIKTRGQQATLRCSPISGHTSVYWYQQALGLGLQFLLWYDEGEERNRGNFPPRFSGRQFPNYSSELNVNALELEDSALYLCASSLEQGLTYEQYFGPGTRLTVT.

The V gene is TRBV14, the J gene TRBJ2-7; TRBD2 matches at 7 bases. CDR3 length: 13 residues. Germline-derived CDR1 and CDR2 are SGHDN and FVKESK. The V gene end was trimmed by 0 bases and the J gene end by 7 bases; junction bases not matched to a gene: 3. CDR3 sequence reads: CASSQDIGGEQYV. In DNA form, the CDR3 reads TGTGCCAGCAGCCAAGATATCGGGGGGGAGCAGTACGTC.

This clone was seen a handful of times. J is TRBJ2-5 and V is TRBV19, with D hard to call. V dropped 3 bases and J dropped 0 bases, with 8 bases sitting between them. Germline V gene lookup returns CDR1 LNHDA and CDR2 SQIVND (reference sequence). This CDR3 is built from 14 residues. This chain's CDR3 is CASSMAQYQETQYF. The CDR3 DNA is TGTGCCAGTAGTATGGCGCAGTACCAAGAGACCCAGTACTTC.

There are a few counts of this clone. The chain recombines TRBV9 with TRBJ2-5; 9 nucleotides match TRBD1. Judging by the DNA end, TRBJ2-7 fits better; the J call may be wrong. CDR3 length: 15 residues. From germline, CDR1 is SGDLS and CDR2 YYNGEE. The CDR3 sequence: CASSKGGQGDYEQYF. In DNA, the CDR3 is TGTGCCAGCAGCAAAGGGGGACAGGGCGACTACGAGCAGTACTTC.

The V call is TRBV7-2, the J call TRBJ2-1; 11 bases fit TRBD2. V shed 3 bases, J shed 7 bases, and the junction held 8 bases outside the gene matches. Germline-derived CDR1 and CDR2 are SGHTA and FQGNSA. The length of the CDR3 is 16 residues. This chain's CDR3 is CASSFGSSGGNNEQFF. DNA for the CDR3: TGTGCCAGCAGCTTTGGGTCTAGCGGGGGGAATAATGAGCAGTTCTTC.

The V call is TRBV20-1, the J call TRBJ2-1; D perhaps matches TRBD1 (6 bases). Trimming removed 5 bases at V and 9 bases at J, with 11 bases between. The CDR3 is 11 amino acids. CDR1 and CDR2 from the germline V gene are DFQATT and SNEGSKA (reference sequence). CDR3 residues: CSASDRPEQFF. The CDR3 coding sequence is TGCAGTGCTTCAGACAGGCCTGAGCAGTTCTTC.

This clone was detected a few times. The J gene is TRBJ1-4, the V gene TRBV5-4, with D unclear. Trimming took 4 bases from V and 5 from J, leaving 9 bases between them. Germline CDR1 SGHNT, CDR2 YYREEE (reference sequence). This CDR3 spans 13 amino acids. The CDR3 DNA reads TGTGCCAGCAGCCCGTCGGCAAATGAAAAACTGTTTTTT. Translating gives CASSPSANEKLFF.

The chain employs TRBV19 and TRBJ2-5, with 8 nucleotides matching TRBD2. J gave up 4 bases and V 9 bases, and 4 bases lay outside the gene matches. The CDR3 is 12 amino acids. Germline loops: CDR1 LNHDA, CDR2 SQIVND (reference sequence). CDR3 nucleotides: TGTGCCAGCCGGGGGGGCGGAGAGACCCAGTACTTC. This gives the protein CASRGGGETQYF.

The J gene is TRBJ2-7, the V gene TRBV28; TRBD1 matches 7 bases. Trimming cost V 2 bases and J 7 bases; bases outside gene matches: 5. The CDR3 loop spans 13 amino acids. Germline CDR1 MDHEN, CDR2 SYDVKM. The DNA of the CDR3 is TGTGCCAGCAGTTTAGGGCAGGGGGTTGAGCAGTACGTC. Translated, it gives CASSLGQGVEQYV.

The chain employs TRBV11-2 and TRBJ1-3, with D unclear. The CDR3 has 14 amino acids. V was cut by 4 bases and J by 1 base, with 8 bases left in between. The V gene's germline CDR1 is SGHAT and CDR2 FQNNGV. The CDR3 loop is CASSSPMSGNTIYF. CDR3 sequence (DNA): TGTGCCAGCAGCTCGCCTATGTCTGGAAACACCATATATTTT.

This chain connects TRBV29-1 to TRBJ1-1; TRBD1 aligns across 7 bases. The V segment lost 6 bases and the J segment 8 bases; nucleotides outside the gene matches: 6. Germline CDR1 and CDR2: SQVTM and ANQGSEA. The CDR3 contains 11 residues. CDR3 protein: CSVTTGQEAFF. The CDR3 DNA is TGCAGCGTGACGACGGGACAGGAAGCTTTCTTT.

The V and J genes are TRBV5-1 and TRBJ1-2; weak D call: TRBD1 (6 bases). CDR1 is SGHRS, CDR2 YFSETQ, per germline. Trimming stripped 7 bases from V and 6 bases from J, with 22 bases between. This CDR3 spans 15 amino acids. The CDR3 DNA reads TGCGCCAGCTCCCCTTCAGGGGTCCCCCCCGATGGCTACACCTTC. It specifies CASSPSGVPPDGYTF.